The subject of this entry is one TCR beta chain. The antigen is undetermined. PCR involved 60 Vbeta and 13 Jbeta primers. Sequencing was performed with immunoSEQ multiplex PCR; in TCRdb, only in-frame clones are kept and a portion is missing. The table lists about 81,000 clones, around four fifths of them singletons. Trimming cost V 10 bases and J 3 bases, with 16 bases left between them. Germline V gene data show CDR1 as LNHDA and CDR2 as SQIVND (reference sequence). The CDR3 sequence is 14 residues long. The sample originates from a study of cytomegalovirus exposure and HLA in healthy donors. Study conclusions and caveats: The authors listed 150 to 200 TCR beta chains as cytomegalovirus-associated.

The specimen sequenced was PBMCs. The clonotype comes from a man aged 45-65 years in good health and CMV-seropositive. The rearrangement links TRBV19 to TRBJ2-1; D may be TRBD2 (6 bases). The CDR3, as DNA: TGTGCCACCATGGAGGGCCCCTACTACAATGAGCAGTTCTTC. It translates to CATMEGPYYNEQFF.